Shown below are 17 T cell receptor beta chains from a single sample sequenced in a study of T cells in Graves' hyperthyroidism and ophthalmopathy. Researchers took RNA transcripts and amplified the TCR beta CDR3 regions from them. First-round RT-PCR of the TCR CDR3 relied on the HTBI primer set. Using its own MiXCR run on the multiplex PCR reads, TCRdb lists one record per CDR3 protein. The profile shows about 600,000 distinct CDR3 sequences, 12% to 15% of them singletons. The sample consisted of blood. The source is a woman aged 18 to 35 with Graves' ophthalmopathy.

CDR3 sequence (DNA): TGTGCCAGCAGCGTAGGGGATGGAGGGCCCGAGACCCAGTACTTC. Translation gives CASSVGDGGPETQYF. The rearrangement uses TRBV9 and TRBJ2-5; maybe TRBD2 (6 bases). V was cut by 0 bases and J by 5 bases, with 14 bases left in between. The CDR3 contains 15 residues. Germline V gene lookup returns CDR1 SGDLS and CDR2 YYNGEE.

The chain recombines TRBV4-2 with TRBJ2-5; no definite D call. The germline gives CDR1 LGHNA, CDR2 YNFKEQ. The CDR3 contains 13 residues. V lost 0 bases and J lost 3, with 5 bases in between. CDR3 amino acids: CASSQEAEETQYF. CDR3 nucleotides: TGTGCCAGCAGCCAAGAGGCAGAAGAGACCCAGTACTTC.

This clonotype showed up just a few times. V gene TRBV7-6 combines with J gene TRBJ2-7; D gene unclear. Germline CDR1 is SGHVS and CDR2 is FNYEAQ. The CDR3 contains 14 residues. Trimming shortened V by 3 bases and J by 1 base, and 10 bases separated the two germline ends. The CDR3 spells CASSFQTSSYEQYF. CDR3 nucleotide sequence: TGTGCCAGCAGCTTCCAAACGTCTTCCTACGAGCAGTACTTC.

There are a few counts of this clonotype. The chain links TRBV4-2 to TRBJ2-1; possible D gene TRBD1, 6 bases. Between the trimmed V and J ends, which lost 0 bases and 9 bases, there was a span of 12 bases. The CDR3 extends over 14 amino acids. CDR1 and CDR2 (germline): LGHNA, YNFKEQ. CDR3 in DNA: TGTGCCAGCAGCCAAGAAACAACAGGGTCTGAGCAGTTCTTC. Residues: CASSQETTGSEQFF.

This clonotype has ten or more counts. This sequence joins TRBV6-5 and TRBJ2-2, with 9 bases aligning to TRBD2. The CDR3 covers 16 residues. V gave up 0 bases and J gave up 6 bases; unmatched junction bases: 5. The germline V gene encodes CDR1 MNHEY and CDR2 SVGAGI. CDR3 residues: CASSYSSSGSAGELFF. CDR3 nucleotide sequence: TGTGCCAGCAGTTACTCGAGTAGCGGGAGTGCCGGGGAGCTGTTTTTT.

The chain couples TRBV10-3 to TRBJ1-6; 8 positions agree with TRBD1. With V trimmed by 2 bases and J by 6 bases, 3 bases remained unmatched. This CDR3 comprises 15 residues. Per the germline V gene, CDR1 is ENHRY and CDR2 is SYGVKD. CDR3 nucleotides: TGTGCCATCAGTGAGGACGACAGGGGTAATTCACCCCTCCACTTT. As protein: CAISEDDRGNSPLHF.

The chain employs TRBV7-9 and TRBJ1-2; D is uncertain. Trimming removed 4 bases from V and 4 bases from J, with 13 bases in between. Germline loops: CDR1 SEHNR, CDR2 FQNEAQ (reference sequence). The CDR3 sequence is 14 residues long. The CDR3: CASSSSEGRYGYTF. CDR3 DNA: TGTGCCAGCAGCTCCTCCGAGGGCCGCTATGGCTACACCTTC.

This clonotype was observed at least ten times. The CDR3 nucleotides are TGTGCCACCAGTGACCCAGGGGGCAGGGGTTCTGGCTACACCTTC. Its translation is CATSDPGGRGSGYTF. The V call is TRBV24-1, the J call TRBJ1-2; TRBD1 matches 8 bases. V lost 4 bases and J lost 7; bases outside the gene matches: 10. The CDR3 runs 15 residues. Germline V gene data show CDR1 as KGHDR and CDR2 as SFDVKD.

This clonotype has a count of ten or more. The V gene is TRBV24-1, the J gene TRBJ2-3; TRBD1 aligns across 7 bases. Germline CDR1 KGHDR, CDR2 SFDVKD. The CDR3 is 17 amino acids. V dropped 0 bases and J dropped 0; count of bases not matched to a gene: 5. The CDR3 spells CATSDLQTGVSTDTQYF. For the CDR3, the DNA is TGTGCCACCAGTGATTTGCAAACAGGGGTTAGCACAGATACGCAGTATTTT.

This clonotype was detected ten times or more. The chain's CDR3 is CASSERAGTNTEAFF. The CDR3 region has the DNA TGTGCCAGCAGTGAAAGAGCAGGGACGAACACTGAAGCTTTCTTT. V is TRBV6-1 and J is TRBJ1-1; TRBD1 might be the D (5 bases). The germline gives CDR1 MNHNS, CDR2 SASEGT. The CDR3 totals 15 residues. Between the trimmed V and J ends, which lost 2 bases and 1 base, there was a span of 11 bases.

This clonotype was found a few times. This CDR3 is CSVPDYHSNTGELFF. CDR3 nucleotide sequence: TGCAGCGTTCCGGACTACCATTCGAACACCGGGGAGCTGTTTTTT. The chain combines TRBV29-1 with TRBJ2-2, with D possibly TRBD2 on 6 matching bases. This CDR3 is 15 amino acids long. CDR1 is SQVTM, CDR2 ANQGSEA, per germline. The V gene lost 5 bases and the J gene lost 0 bases, with 13 bases spanning the gap.

The table lists this clonotype with a few counts. The gene calls are TRBV7-3 and TRBJ2-1; the match to TRBD2 covers 10 bases. The length of the CDR3 is 16 residues. Germline V gives CDR1 SGHTA, CDR2 FQGTGA. The junction had 1 base not matched to a gene; V was cut back by 0 bases and J by 2 bases. In nucleotides, the CDR3 is TGTGCCAGCAGCTTAACCCTAGCGGGAGCCTACAATGAGCAGTTCTTC. It specifies CASSLTLAGAYNEQFF.

This chain links TRBV25-1 with TRBJ2-5, with D unclear. CDR1 is MGHDK, CDR2 SYGVNS, per germline. CDR3 length equals 15 residues. The V and J ends lost 0 bases and 0 bases respectively, with 8 bases between them. The CDR3: CASSEYGWYQETQYF. CDR3 bases: TGTGCCAGCAGTGAATATGGGTGGTACCAAGAGACCCAGTACTTC.

V is TRBV29-1 and J is TRBJ1-3, with 7 bases fitting TRBD1. The CDR3 runs to 13 residues. The germline V gene has CDR1 SQVTM and CDR2 ANQGSEA. Losses at the gene ends were 5 bases for V and 3 bases for J; bases not matched to a gene: 4. This chain's CDR3 is CSVKQGSGNTIYF. For the CDR3, the DNA is TGCAGCGTTAAACAGGGGAGTGGAAACACCATATATTTT. The full variable domain, with the rest looked up from reference TRBV29-1 and TRBJ1-3, is SAVISQKPSRDICQRGTSLTIQCQVDSQVTMMFWYRQQPGQSLTLIATANQGSEATYESGFVIDKFPISRPNLTFSTLTVSNMSPEDSSIYLCSVKQGSGNTIYFGEGSWLTVV.

About this clonotype: A much larger clone sits a single nucleotide away, making a read error possible. This chain joins TRBV6-1 and TRBJ1-2, with TRBD1 as a possible D gene (5 bases). The germline gives CDR1 MNHNS, CDR2 SASEGT. Trimming took 10 bases from V and 4 from J, leaving 22 bases between them. This CDR3 is 15 amino acids long. The CDR3 is CANSTPGDGLYGYTF. The CDR3 bases are TGTGCCAACTCCACGCCCGGGGACGGTCTCTATGGCTACACCTTC.

This clonotype has at least ten counts. CDR3 protein: CASSLSSLLGTEAFF. In DNA, the CDR3 is TGTGCCAGTAGCCTATCCTCGCTCCTGGGCACTGAAGCTTTCTTT. The rearrangement links TRBV19 to TRBJ1-1, with D hard to call. Trimming pared 6 bases from V and 4 bases from J, leaving 18 bases between. Germline V gene data show CDR1 as LNHDA and CDR2 as SQIVND (reference sequence). The CDR3 is made up of 15 amino acids.

There are many counts of this clonotype. The chain uses TRBV2 and TRBJ2-2; 9 bases agree with TRBD1. V was pared by 7 bases and J by 4 bases, with 4 bases of the junction left unmatched. The CDR3 has 14 amino acids. Per the germline V gene, CDR1 is SNHLY and CDR2 is FYNNEI. The CDR3 here is CASTEDRGTGELFF. The CDR3 DNA reads as TGTGCCAGCACTGAGGACAGGGGCACCGGGGAGCTGTTTTTT.